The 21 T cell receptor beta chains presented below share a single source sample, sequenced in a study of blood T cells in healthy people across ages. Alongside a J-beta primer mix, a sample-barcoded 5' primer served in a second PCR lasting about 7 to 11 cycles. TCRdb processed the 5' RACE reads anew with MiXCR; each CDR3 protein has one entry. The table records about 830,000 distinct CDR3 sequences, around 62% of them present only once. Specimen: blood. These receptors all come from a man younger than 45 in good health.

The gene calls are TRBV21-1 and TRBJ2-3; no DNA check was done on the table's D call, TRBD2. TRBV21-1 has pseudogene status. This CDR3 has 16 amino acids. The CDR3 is CASSASGTTCTDTQYF. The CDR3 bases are TGTGCCAGCAGCGCCTCCGGGACTACCTGCACAGATACGCAGTATTTT.

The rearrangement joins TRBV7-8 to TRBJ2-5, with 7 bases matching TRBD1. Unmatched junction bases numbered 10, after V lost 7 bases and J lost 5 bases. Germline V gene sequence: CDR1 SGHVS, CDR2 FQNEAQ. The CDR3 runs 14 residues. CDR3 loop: CASNIDRVAETQYF. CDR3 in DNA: TGTGCCAGCAATATCGACAGGGTGGCGGAGACCCAGTACTTC. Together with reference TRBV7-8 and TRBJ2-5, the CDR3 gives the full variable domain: GAGVSQSPRYKVAKRGQDVALRCDPISGHVSLFWYQQALGQGPEFLTYFQNEAQLDKSGLPSDRFFAERPEGSVSTLKIQRTQQEDSAVYLCASNIDRVAETQYFGPGTRLLVL.

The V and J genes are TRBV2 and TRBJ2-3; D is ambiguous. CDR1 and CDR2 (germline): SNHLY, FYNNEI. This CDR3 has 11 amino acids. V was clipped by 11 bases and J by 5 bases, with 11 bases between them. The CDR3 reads CAQDSQDTQYF. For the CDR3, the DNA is TGTGCCCAAGATTCGCAAGATACGCAGTATTTT.

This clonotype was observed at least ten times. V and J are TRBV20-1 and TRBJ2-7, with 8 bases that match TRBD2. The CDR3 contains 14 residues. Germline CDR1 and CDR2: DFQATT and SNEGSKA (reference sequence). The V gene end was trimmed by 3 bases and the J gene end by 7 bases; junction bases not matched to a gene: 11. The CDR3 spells CSASGQSPSGEQYF. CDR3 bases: TGCAGTGCTAGTGGCCAGTCCCCTAGCGGGGAGCAGTACTTC.

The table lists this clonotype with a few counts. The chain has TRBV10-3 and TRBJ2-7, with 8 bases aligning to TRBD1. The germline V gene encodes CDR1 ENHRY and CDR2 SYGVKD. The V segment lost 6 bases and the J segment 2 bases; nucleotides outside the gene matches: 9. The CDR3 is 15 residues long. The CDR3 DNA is TGTGCCATCAGAGAGACCGGGACAGGTGCCTACGAGCAGTACTTC. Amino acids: CAIRETGTGAYEQYF.

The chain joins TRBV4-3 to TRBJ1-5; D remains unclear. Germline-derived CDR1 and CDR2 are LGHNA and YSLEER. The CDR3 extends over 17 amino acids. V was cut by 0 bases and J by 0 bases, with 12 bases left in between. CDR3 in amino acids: CASSQDVGSLSNQPQHF. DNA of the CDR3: TGCGCCAGCAGCCAAGATGTGGGGTCACTTAGCAATCAGCCCCAGCATTTT.

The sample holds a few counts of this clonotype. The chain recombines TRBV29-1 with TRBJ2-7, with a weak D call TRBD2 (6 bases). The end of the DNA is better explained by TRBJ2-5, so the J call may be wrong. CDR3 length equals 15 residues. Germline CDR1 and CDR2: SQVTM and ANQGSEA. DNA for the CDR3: TGCAGCGTTGAAGGGGGGGAACTCTCTCGCGGGACCCAGTACTTC. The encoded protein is CSVEGGELSRGTQYF.

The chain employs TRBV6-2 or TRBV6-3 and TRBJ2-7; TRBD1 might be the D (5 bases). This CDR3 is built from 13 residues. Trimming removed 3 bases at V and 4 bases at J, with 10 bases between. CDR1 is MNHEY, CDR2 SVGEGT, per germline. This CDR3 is CASSYGAVYEQYF. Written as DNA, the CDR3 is TGTGCCAGCAGTTATGGGGCCGTGTACGAGCAGTACTTC.

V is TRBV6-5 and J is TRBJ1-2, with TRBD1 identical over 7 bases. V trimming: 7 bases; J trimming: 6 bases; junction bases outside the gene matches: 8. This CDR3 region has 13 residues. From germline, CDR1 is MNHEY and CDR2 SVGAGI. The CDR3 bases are TGTGCCAGCAACAGGGACAGAGGAGATGGCTACACCTTC. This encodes CASNRDRGDGYTF.

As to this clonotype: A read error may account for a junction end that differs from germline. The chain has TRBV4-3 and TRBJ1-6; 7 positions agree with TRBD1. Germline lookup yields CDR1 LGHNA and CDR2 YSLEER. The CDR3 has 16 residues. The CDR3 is CARSQVGQAPNSPLHF. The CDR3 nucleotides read TGCGCCAGAAGCCAAGTAGGACAGGCGCCAAATTCACCCCTCCACTTT.

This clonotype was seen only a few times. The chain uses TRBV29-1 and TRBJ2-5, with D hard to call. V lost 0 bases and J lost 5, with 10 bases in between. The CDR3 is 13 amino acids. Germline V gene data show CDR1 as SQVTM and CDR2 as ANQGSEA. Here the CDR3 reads CSVEDPVAETQYF. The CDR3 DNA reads TGCAGCGTTGAAGATCCAGTTGCCGAGACCCAGTACTTC.

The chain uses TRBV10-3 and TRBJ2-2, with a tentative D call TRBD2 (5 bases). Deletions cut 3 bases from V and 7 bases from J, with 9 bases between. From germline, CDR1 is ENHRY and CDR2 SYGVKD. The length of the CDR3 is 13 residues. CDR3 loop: CAISDRRGGELFF. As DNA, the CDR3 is TGTGCCATCAGTGACCGCCGGGGCGGGGAGCTGTTTTTT.

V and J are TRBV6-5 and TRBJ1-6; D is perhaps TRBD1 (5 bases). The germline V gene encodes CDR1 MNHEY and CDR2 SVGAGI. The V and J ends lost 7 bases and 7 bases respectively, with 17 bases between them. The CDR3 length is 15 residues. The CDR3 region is CASNPRAGQNSPLHF. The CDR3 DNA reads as TGTGCCAGCAACCCAAGGGCCGGACAAAATTCACCCCTCCACTTT.

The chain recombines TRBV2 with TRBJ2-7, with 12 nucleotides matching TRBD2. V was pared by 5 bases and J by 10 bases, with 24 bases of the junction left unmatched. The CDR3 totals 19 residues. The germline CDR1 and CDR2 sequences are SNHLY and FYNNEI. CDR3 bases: TGTGCCAGCAGTCCCCGCACGCCTAGCGGGGGGGCTTTCAAAAACGTTCAGTACTTC. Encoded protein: CASSPRTPSGGAFKNVQYF.

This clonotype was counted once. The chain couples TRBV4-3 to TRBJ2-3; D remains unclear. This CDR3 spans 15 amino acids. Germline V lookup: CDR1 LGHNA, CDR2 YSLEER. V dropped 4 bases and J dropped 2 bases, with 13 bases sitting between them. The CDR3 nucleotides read TGCGCCAGCAGCCCCTGGAAGGGTAACACAGATACGCAGTATTTT. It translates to CASSPWKGNTDTQYF.

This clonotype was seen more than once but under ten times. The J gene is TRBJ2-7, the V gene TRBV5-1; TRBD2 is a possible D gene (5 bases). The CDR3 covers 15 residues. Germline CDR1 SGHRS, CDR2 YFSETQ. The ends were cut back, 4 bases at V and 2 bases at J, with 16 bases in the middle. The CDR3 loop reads CASSPLPQTTYEQYF. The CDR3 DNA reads TGCGCCAGCAGCCCCCTGCCGCAGACTACCTACGAGCAGTACTTC.

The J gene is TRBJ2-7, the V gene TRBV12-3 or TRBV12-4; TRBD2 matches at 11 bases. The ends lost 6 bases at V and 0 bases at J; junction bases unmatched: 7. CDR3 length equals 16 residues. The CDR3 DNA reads TGTGCCAGCAGGCCGGGACTAGCGGACAGCTCCTACGAGCAGTACTTC. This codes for CASRPGLADSSYEQYF.

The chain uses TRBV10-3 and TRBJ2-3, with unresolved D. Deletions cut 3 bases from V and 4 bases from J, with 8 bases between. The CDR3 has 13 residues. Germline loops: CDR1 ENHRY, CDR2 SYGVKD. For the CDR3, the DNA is TGTGCCATCAGTGATCTTGGCGCAGATACGCAGTATTTT. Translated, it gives CAISDLGADTQYF.

The CDR3 is CSAIPGQGDTDTQYF. The CDR3 DNA sequence: TGCAGTGCCATACCCGGACAGGGGGACACAGATACGCAGTATTTT. The rearrangement joins TRBV20-1 to TRBJ2-3; the match to TRBD1 covers 10 bases. With V trimmed by 6 bases and J by 2 bases, 8 bases remained unmatched. CDR1 is DFQATT and CDR2 is SNEGSKA in the germline V gene (reference sequence). The CDR3 consists of 15 residues.

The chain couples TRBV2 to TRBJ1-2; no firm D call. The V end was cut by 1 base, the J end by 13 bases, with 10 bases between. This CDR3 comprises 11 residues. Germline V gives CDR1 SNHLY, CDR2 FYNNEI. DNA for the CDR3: TGTGCCAGCAGTGAAGATAGAAATTCCACCTTC. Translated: CASSEDRNSTF.

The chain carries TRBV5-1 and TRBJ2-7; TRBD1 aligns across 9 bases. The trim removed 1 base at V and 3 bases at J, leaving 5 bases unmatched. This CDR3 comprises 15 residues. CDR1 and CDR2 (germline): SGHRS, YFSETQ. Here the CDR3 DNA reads TGCGCCAGCAGCTTGACGGGACAGGGCCACTACGAGCAGTACTTC. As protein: CASSLTGQGHYEQYF. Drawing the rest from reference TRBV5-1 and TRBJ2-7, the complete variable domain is KAGVTQTPRYLIKTRGQQVTLSCSPISGHRSVSWYQQTPGQGLQFLFEYFSETQRNKGNFPGRFSGRQFSNSRSEMNVSTLELGDSALYLCASSLTGQGHYEQYFGPGTRLTVT.